This record covers a single T cell receptor (beta chain). Its matching antigen is unknown. Some clones are missing from TCRdb's copy, which holds only in-frame ones; the method was immunoSEQ multiplex PCR. The sample contains about 1,200 clones, around 50% of which appear only once. Blood collection times were about day -28 and days 30, 100, 180 posttransplant. Germline-derived CDR1 and CDR2 are SGHTA and FQGNSA. The CDR3 is made up of 14 amino acids. Trimming shortened V by 1 base and J by 4 bases, and 10 bases separated the two germline ends. The data derive from a study of T cell clonotyping in hematopoietic cell transplantation. Whole-study findings and limits: Cells were unsorted, so CD4 and CD8 contributions were not separated. Pathologically expanded recipient clonotypes increased progressively from day 30 to day 180 as diversity fell.

This specimen consisted of PBMCs, obtained 180 days after allogeneic stem cell transplant. The chain employs TRBV7-2 and TRBJ1-1, with no clear D. This TCR was sampled from a male patient in his fifties who had an allogeneic stem cell transplant from an unrelated donor, so T cells may come from the graft donor. Some clones in this sample may be carry-over from other donors' samples. CDR3 coding DNA: TGTGCCAGCAGCTTAGGATTTGGCAGCACTGAAGCTTTCTTT. Protein product: CASSLGFGSTEAFF.